This T cell receptor beta chain appears in the sequencing data of a study of breast tumors, draining lymph nodes, adjacent tissues. TCRdb reprocessed the multiplex PCR reads with MiXCR, giving one entry per CDR3 protein. The data hold about 31,000 distinct CDR3 sequences, with 60% to 70% observed a single time. The junction had 4 bases not matched to a gene; V was cut back by 3 bases and J by 7 bases. Germline V gene sequence: CDR1 SGHDT, CDR2 YYEEEE. The length of the CDR3 is 13 residues. V gene TRBV5-6 combines with J gene TRBJ1-5; the match to TRBD1 covers 7 bases. The sample comprised breast tumor tissue. The sequence was collected from a female donor with breast cancer. Some clones in this sample may be carry-over from other donors' samples. The CDR3 DNA is TGTGCCAGCAGCTCAGGGGGTGGACAGCCCCAGCATTTT. It codes for CASSSGGGQPQHF.